Listed below are T cell receptor beta chains from one sample, sequenced in a study of shared clonotypes between healthy human individuals. The table came from immunoSEQ multiplex PCR; TCRdb's copy has only in-frame clones and leaves some out. Found here are some 980,000 clones, 76% of them singletons; the top ten hold around 1.4%. The sample taken for sequencing was memory CD4+ T cells sorted from blood. Receptors originate from a man between 18 and 35 years old in good health. CDR3s include the opening cysteine and the closing phenylalanine or tryptophan. The D gene is left open where the match is weak. Clone size appears in some rows only: once, few, many, or a class for an expanded clone.

>-|many|TRBV9
CASSPSQMNTEAFF
>TRBD1|once|TRBV23-1
CASSQSMGRGGGPFNQPQHF
>-|-|TRBV9
CASSVGRGNNEQFF
>TRBD1|-|TRBV30
CAWAGTGGYNSPLHF
>TRBD1|-|TRBV29-1
CSAGTGFLETQYF
>TRBD2|once|TRBV5-4
CASSLDPSGGEQYF
>-|-|TRBV5-1
CASSEGKLEQFF
>TRBD2|-|TRBV6-6
CASSYEAGVYEQYF
>-|once|TRBV14
CASSPVLQETQYF
>-|-|TRBV30
CAWSGGVGETQYF
>-|-|TRBV4-1
CASSQDQGFGYTF
>-|-|TRBV10-3
CAISGTGGDSPLHF
>-|few|TRBV19
CASSPPPLYSNQPQHF
>-|-|TRBV20-1
CSRGAKETQYF
>-|-|TRBV7-2
CASSLDRASGNEQFF
>TRBD2|-|TRBV7-8
CASSPLGGGGETQYF
>-|-|TRBV7-2
CASSSHGTQSSYEQYF
>-|-|TRBV6-1
CASRVGGKSNQPQHF
>TRBD2|-|TRBV7-8
CASSLGLAGVNEQFF
>-|many|TRBV30
CAWSSGMNTEAFF
>-|once|TRBV9
CASSPRQNVDPGELFF
>-|few|TRBV9
CASSAGANYGYTF
>-|-|TRBV29-1
CSVDEAGYGYTF
>-|-|TRBV5-6
CASSLSGANVLTF
>-|-|TRBV6-6
CASSYSPAGQTYEQYF
>-|-|TRBV6-1
CASRESAKNQPQHF
>-|-|TRBV15
CATSRGGNNEKLFF
>TRBD2|-|TRBV6-4
CASSESSGGKNIQYF
>-|once|TRBV5-1
CASKSENTGELFF
>-|-|TRBV6-1
CASTSLETQYF
>TRBD2|-|TRBV12-5
CASGSPGSGRTNTGELFF
>-|-|TRBV6-1
CASRTMTVYGYTF
>-|-|TRBV9
CASSVADSVLRSETQYF
>-|-|TRBV7-6
CASSLFSGGYTGELFF
>TRBD1|-|TRBV5-4
CASSLGDRGPETQYF
>-|-|TRBV29-1
CSVEPSTGTEYF
>TRBD1|-|TRBV5-1
CASSLARTGESSYEQYF
>-|-|TRBV6-5
CASRVPSSGEQYF
>-|-|TRBV9
CASSVAGSGNTIYF
>TRBD2|-|TRBV9
CASSHGGLAGVEEQYF
>TRBD1|-|TRBV30
CAWSTGGLGNQPQHF
>-|-|TRBV11-2
CASSRQNYEQYF
>-|-|TRBV4-3
CASTFQLGGNTEAFF
>TRBD1|-|TRBV7-9
CASSYWTGGLNTEAFF
>-|-|TRBV6-6
CASSYSSEKLFF
>-|-|TRBV2
CASSERDPGGYNSPLHF
>TRBD1|-|TRBV7-9
CASSLGTGQGGYGYTF